This T cell receptor beta chain is from a study of human T cells and chemical hapten exposure. Study observations and caveats: Sensitizing with DPC caused no change in TCRs above 1 in 1000 frequency.

In TCRdb, the RACE reads were re-called with MiXCR into one record per CDR3 protein. The sample contains 130,000 or so distinct CDR3 sequences, approximately 9.1% of which appear only once. Time point meaning: healthy volunteer bleed at 2 weeks. Total RNA was isolated from whole blood that had not been fractionated. Comments on this clonotype: What it recognizes is unknown.

CDR3 length: 16 amino acids. Germline V gene data show CDR1 as ENHRY and CDR2 as SYGVKD. The V and J ends lost 10 bases and 2 bases respectively, with 22 bases between them. Sequencing was performed on whole blood. This receptor was taken from a male donor in good health. Some clones in this sample may be carry-over from other donors' samples. This sequence joins TRBV10-3 and TRBJ2-3; D is perhaps TRBD1 (6 bases). The CDR3: CATSDSRGADTDTQYF. As DNA, the CDR3 is TGTGCCACCAGCGACTCCAGGGGAGCGGACACAGATACGCAGTATTTT.